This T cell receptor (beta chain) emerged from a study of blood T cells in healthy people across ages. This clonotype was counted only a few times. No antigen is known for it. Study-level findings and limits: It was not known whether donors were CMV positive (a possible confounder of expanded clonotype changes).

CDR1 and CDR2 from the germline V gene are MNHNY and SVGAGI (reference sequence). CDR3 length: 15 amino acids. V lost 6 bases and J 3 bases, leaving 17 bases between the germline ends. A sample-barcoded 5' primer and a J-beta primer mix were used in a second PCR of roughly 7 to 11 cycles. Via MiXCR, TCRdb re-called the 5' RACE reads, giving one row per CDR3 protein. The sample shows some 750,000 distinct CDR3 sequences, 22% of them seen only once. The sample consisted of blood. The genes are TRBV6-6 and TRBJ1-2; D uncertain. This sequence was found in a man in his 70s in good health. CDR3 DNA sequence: TGTGCCAGCAGGACTCAGGACGGAGGCGACTATGGCTACACCTTC. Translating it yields CASRTQDGGDYGYTF.